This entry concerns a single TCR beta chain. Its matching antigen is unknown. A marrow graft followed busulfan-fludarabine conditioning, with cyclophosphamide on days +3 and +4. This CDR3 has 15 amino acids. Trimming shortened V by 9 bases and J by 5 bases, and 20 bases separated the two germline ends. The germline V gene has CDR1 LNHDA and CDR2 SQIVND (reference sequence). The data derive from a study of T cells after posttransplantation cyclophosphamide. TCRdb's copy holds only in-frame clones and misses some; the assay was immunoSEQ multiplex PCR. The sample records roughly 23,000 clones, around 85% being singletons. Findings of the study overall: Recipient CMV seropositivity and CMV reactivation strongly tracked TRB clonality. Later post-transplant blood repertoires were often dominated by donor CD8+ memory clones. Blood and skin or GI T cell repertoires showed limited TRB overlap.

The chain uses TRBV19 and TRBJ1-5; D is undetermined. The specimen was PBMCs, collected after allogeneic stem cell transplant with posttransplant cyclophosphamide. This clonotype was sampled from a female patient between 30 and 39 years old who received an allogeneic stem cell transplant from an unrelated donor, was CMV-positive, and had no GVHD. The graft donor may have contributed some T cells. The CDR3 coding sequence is TGTGCCAGCGGAGGAGGGATCTGGGGAGATCAGCCCCAGCATTTT. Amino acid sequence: CASGGGIWGDQPQHF.